These 22 T cell receptor beta chains originate from one sample sequenced in a study of somatic mutations in cytotoxic T cells in rheumatoid arthritis (dated by TCRdb to about 2017). Libraries were prepared through the immunoSEQ multiplex PCR assay. TCRdb's version of the immuneACCESS table is confined to in-frame rearrangements and falls short of the full clone set. An unresolved V gene accounts for under half of the shortfall where checked; the remainder is of unknown origin. This sample lists 9,000 to 13,000 clones; around 75% were detected once. The ten biggest clones cover roughly 40% of the sample. The sequencing input was CD8+ T cells sorted from blood. The origin of the receptors is a man in his sixties in good health.

V gene TRBV6-1 combines with J gene TRBJ2-3; 8 bases are shared with TRBD2. The junction had 4 bases not matched to a gene; V was cut back by 8 bases and J by 3 bases. Germline loops: CDR1 MNHNS, CDR2 SASEGT. The CDR3 has 13 residues. Written as DNA, the CDR3 is TGTGCCAGCGCGGAGCGGGAGACAGATACGCAGTATTTT. Its protein product is CASAERETDTQYF.

The chain uses TRBV30 and TRBJ2-7; D gene unclear. The V end lost 3 bases, the J end lost 0 bases, and 6 bases lay between the germline ends. This CDR3 is 12 amino acids long. Per the germline V gene, CDR1 is GTSNPN and CDR2 is SVGIG (reference sequence). The CDR3 is CAWRRISYEQYF. CDR3 coding DNA: TGTGCCTGGAGGCGGATCTCCTACGAGCAGTACTTC.

This clone was counted a single time. The V gene is TRBV6-1, the J gene TRBJ2-2; D possibly matches TRBD1 or TRBD2 (5 bases each). V was shortened by 3 bases and J by 7 bases, with 12 bases between the two germline ends. Germline V lookup: CDR1 MNHNS, CDR2 SASEGT. This CDR3 region has 14 residues. For the CDR3, the DNA is TGTGCCAGCAGTGACAGGGATGGGAGCGGGGAGCTGTTTTTT. Encoded protein: CASSDRDGSGELFF.

This clone has just a few counts. Additional DNA sequences in this sample encode the identical CDR3. J is TRBJ2-5 and V is TRBV27; D is perhaps TRBD1 (6 bases). This CDR3 is 15 amino acids long. V was pared by 3 bases and J by 2 bases, with 13 bases between. From germline, CDR1 is MNHEY and CDR2 SMNVEV (reference sequence). For the CDR3, the DNA is TGTGCCAGCAGTTTGTACGGACAGTTACAAGAGACCCAGTACTTC. Translated, it gives CASSLYGQLQETQYF.

This rearrangement joins TRBV4-3 to TRBJ2-7; the D gene is possibly TRBD1 (5 bases). The V end was cut by 4 bases, the J end by 0 bases, with 13 bases between. The CDR3 runs 15 residues. The V gene's germline CDR1 is LGHNA and CDR2 YSLEER. CDR3 protein: CASSPQVVGSYEQYF. In nucleotides, the CDR3 is TGCGCCAGCAGCCCACAGGTAGTCGGCTCCTACGAGCAGTACTTC.

V is TRBV15 and J is TRBJ2-7; D call uncertain. Trimming shortened V by 0 bases and J by 4 bases, and 4 bases separated the two germline ends. Germline V CDR1 and CDR2: LNHNV, YYDKDF (reference sequence). The CDR3 is 12 residues long. The chain's CDR3 is CATSRDGYEQYF. The CDR3 DNA follows: TGTGCCACCAGCAGAGACGGATACGAGCAGTACTTC.

The V call is TRBV14, the J call TRBJ2-3, with a tentative D call TRBD2 (5 bases). The CDR3 covers 14 residues. Germline V CDR1 and CDR2: SGHDN, FVKESK. Trimming pared 6 bases from V and 4 bases from J, leaving 14 bases between. CDR3 region: CASSFGGGADTQYF. The CDR3 DNA sequence: TGTGCCAGCAGTTTTGGCGGAGGTGCAGATACGCAGTATTTT.

This sequence joins TRBV7-9 and TRBJ2-1; maybe TRBD2 (6 bases). The CDR3 covers 17 residues. Deletions cut 5 bases from V and 0 bases from J, with 17 bases between. Germline V CDR1 and CDR2: SEHNR, FQNEAQ (reference sequence). The CDR3 sequence is CASSPTWGVSSYNEQFF. The DNA for the CDR3 is TGTGCCAGCAGCCCAACCTGGGGGGTGAGCTCCTACAATGAGCAGTTCTTC.

The genes are TRBV6-5 and TRBJ1-1; D may be TRBD1 (6 bases). The CDR3 length is 13 residues. Germline assignment: CDR1 MNHEY and CDR2 SVGAGI. V was clipped by 2 bases and J by 4 bases, with 8 bases between them. The CDR3 protein is CASSYQDSTEAFF. The DNA for the CDR3 is TGTGCCAGCAGTTACCAGGACAGCACTGAAGCTTTCTTT.

The V call is TRBV28, the J call TRBJ2-7, with D perhaps matching TRBD2 (6 bases). Looked up from germline, CDR1 is MDHEN and CDR2 is SYDVKM. This CDR3 is 14 amino acids long. V was clipped by 5 bases and J by 3 bases, with 14 bases between them. CDR3: CASSNPGLNYEQYF. For the CDR3, the DNA is TGTGCCAGCAGTAACCCGGGACTCAACTACGAGCAGTACTTC.

V gene TRBV5-1 combines with J gene TRBJ2-7; TRBD1 or TRBD2 may be the D gene (5 bases each). Deletions cut 4 bases from V and 1 base from J, with 12 bases between. Germline V gene lookup returns CDR1 SGHRS and CDR2 YFSETQ. CDR3 length equals 14 residues. CDR3 loop: CASSPGLVSYEQYF. CDR3 DNA sequence: TGCGCCAGCAGCCCGGGGCTCGTATCCTACGAGCAGTACTTC.

This chain uses TRBV28 with TRBJ2-3; 10 nucleotides match TRBD2. The CDR3 length is 14 residues. J lost 4 bases, V lost 4 bases, and 2 bases had no gene match. Germline V gives CDR1 MDHEN, CDR2 SYDVKM. CDR3 sequence: CASSYSGGSDTQYF. The CDR3 DNA follows: TGTGCCAGCAGTTATAGCGGGGGGTCAGATACGCAGTATTTT.

This chain connects TRBV29-1 to TRBJ2-7; 8 nucleotides align to TRBD2. The J segment lost 0 bases and the V segment lost 6 bases, leaving 4 bases of the junction unmatched. The CDR3 has 13 amino acids. CDR1 is SQVTM, CDR2 ANQGSEA, per germline. The CDR3 loop reads CSVLSGSSYEQYF. In nucleotides, the CDR3 is TGCAGCGTCCTCAGCGGGAGCTCCTACGAGCAGTACTTC.

This clone was seen just once. The chain has TRBV4-3 and TRBJ1-2; D is undetermined. V was pared by 0 bases and J by 4 bases, with 18 bases between. CDR3 length equals 17 residues. The germline V gene encodes CDR1 LGHNA and CDR2 YSLEER. This CDR3 is CASSQDTAPGPSYGYTF. As DNA, the CDR3 is TGCGCCAGCAGCCAAGATACGGCCCCCGGGCCTTCCTATGGCTACACCTTC.

This clone was detected a few times. The chain is built from TRBV28 and TRBJ1-1, with D unresolved. This CDR3 comprises 12 residues. The germline gives CDR1 MDHEN, CDR2 SYDVKM. Between the trimmed V and J ends, which lost 6 bases and 1 base, there was a span of 6 bases. CDR3 nucleotide sequence: TGTGCCAGCAGCCGACCGAACACTGAAGCTTTCTTT. This encodes CASSRPNTEAFF.

This clone was counted once. The V gene is TRBV15, the J gene TRBJ1-4; D unresolved. The CDR3 contains 16 residues. The V and J ends lost 5 bases and 8 bases respectively, with 21 bases between them. CDR1 is LNHNV, CDR2 YYDKDF, per germline (reference sequence). The CDR3 region has the DNA TGTGCCACCAGCGCCGATTCCCCAAACGGTAACGAAAAACTGTTTTTT. It translates to CATSADSPNGNEKLFF. Variable domain in full (rest from reference TRBV15 and TRBJ1-4): DAMVIQNPRYQVTQFGKPVTLSCSQTLNHNVMYWYQQKSSQAPKLLFHYYDKDFNNEADTPDNFQSRRPNTSFCFLDIRSPGLGDTAMYLCATSADSPNGNEKLFFGSGTQLSVL.

The chain employs TRBV7-9 and TRBJ2-3, with unresolved D. The V end was cut by 5 bases, the J end by 6 bases, with 9 bases between. CDR3 size: 12 residues. Germline values: CDR1 SEHNR, CDR2 FQNEAQ (reference sequence). CDR3 loop: CASSTTGDTQYF. CDR3 nucleotide sequence: TGTGCCAGCAGCACCACCGGGGATACGCAGTATTTT.

This sequence joins TRBV9 and TRBJ1-1; 10 positions agree with TRBD1. The V and J ends lost 2 bases and 4 bases, in that order; junction bases with no gene match: 8. This CDR3 has 16 residues. Germline V lookup: CDR1 SGDLS, CDR2 YYNGEE. The CDR3 loop reads CASSVGTGAGGTEAFF. As DNA, the CDR3 is TGTGCCAGCAGCGTCGGGACAGGGGCCGGGGGCACTGAAGCTTTCTTT.

The table lists this clone with a few counts. The rearrangement uses TRBV4-1 and TRBJ2-7; D gene ambiguous. This CDR3 contains 12 residues. V shed 0 bases and J shed 6 bases, with 6 bases lying between them. The V gene's germline CDR1 is MGHRA and CDR2 YSYEKL. CDR3 in amino acids: CASSQEAGEQYF. The DNA of the CDR3 is TGCGCCAGCAGCCAAGAGGCAGGCGAGCAGTACTTC.

The genes are TRBV7-9 and TRBJ1-2; maybe TRBD1 (6 bases). Trimming cost V 2 bases and J 0 bases, with 19 bases left between them. The CDR3 consists of 18 residues. Germline CDR1 reads SEHNR; CDR2 reads FQNEAQ (reference sequence). The CDR3, as DNA: TGTGCCAGCAGCTTAATAGGGGGGACACGTGCCTCTAACTATGGCTACACCTTC. The encoded protein is CASSLIGGTRASNYGYTF.

The V gene is TRBV5-4, the J gene TRBJ2-5, with 11 positions matching TRBD1. CDR1 is SGHNT, CDR2 YYREEE, per germline (reference sequence). The CDR3 length is 14 residues. V shed 4 bases and J 2 bases; nucleotides not matched to a gene: 1. This CDR3 is CASSRDRGQETQYF. Here the CDR3 DNA reads TGTGCCAGCAGCCGGGACAGGGGGCAAGAGACCCAGTACTTC.

The chain employs TRBV7-2 and TRBJ2-3; D is perhaps TRBD2 (5 bases). The CDR3 runs 15 residues. CDR1 is SGHTA, CDR2 FQGNSA, per germline. Trimming left V 4 bases short and J 5 bases short, with 16 bases between. CDR3 DNA: TGTGCCAGCAGCTCCCCCGCCAGCGGACGAGATACGCAGTATTTT. Its translation: CASSSPASGRDTQYF.